This T cell receptor beta chain is from a study of CXCR3-negative and CXCR3-positive naive CD8 T cells. Study-wide background: The study obtained approximately 130 million TRB reads, about 1.5 +/- 0.3 million per library. Study conclusions and caveats: Because surface CD5 did not distinguish the naive subsets, TCR strength was inferred from TRB CDR3 properties. A higher hydrophobicity marked the TRB CDR3s of CXCR3-positive naive cells versus CXCR3-negative naive cells.

Notes on this clonotype: The antigen is unknown.

The naive CD8+ gate required CD45RO-CCR7+CD27+CD95- phenotype. CDR3 length: 15 amino acids. Germline loops: CDR1 DFQATT, CDR2 SNEGSKA (reference sequence). Via 5' RACE with UMI labels, TRB cDNA libraries were prepared. Reprocessing the 5' RACE reads, TCRdb reports a single entry for every CDR3 protein and omits DNA. This sample contains around 56,000 distinct CDR3 sequences. The chain has TRBV20-1 and TRBJ2-7; the TCRdb D gene call, TRBD1, has no DNA to confirm it. The sample consisted of naive CXCR3- CD8+ T cells from blood. Described subset: CD45RO-CCR7+CD27+CD95- naive CD8+ T cells lacking CXCR3 (TNR3-). This clonotype was sampled from a human donor in good health. Some clones in this sample may be carry-over from other donors' samples. This chain's CDR3 is CSARKRGEFIYEQYF.